Detailed here is one T cell receptor (beta chain). This record comes from a study of blood T cell repertoires in COVID-19. The wider study: Samples came from the United States, Italy and Spain, spanning acute and convalescent COVID-19. The analysed material was cDNA or gDNA that came from T cells, B-cell-depleted T cells, or PBMCs.

Original processing methods: Amplified reference gene primers provided the basis for estimating nucleated cell counts. Using immunoSEQ multiplex PCR, the repertoire was profiled, and TCRdb retains in-frame clones only, with some absent. V and J calls plus clone size are reproduced from that table; the DNA served to infer D and trimming. The sample holds some 140,000 clones, 85% seen once. Trimming shortened V by 2 bases and J by 6 bases, and 17 bases separated the two germline ends. Germline CDR1 MNHEY, CDR2 SMNVEV (reference sequence). The CDR3 covers 15 residues. The gene calls are TRBV27 and TRBJ2-7, with a tentative D call TRBD1 (7 bases). The receptor was derived from a human donor in a cohort sampled during active COVID-19. The source material was peripheral blood. The CDR3 DNA is TGTGCCAGCAGTTTAGTTTTCCAGGGGGGCTTCGAGCAGTACTTC. It yields the protein CASSLVFQGGFEQYF.